The clone carrying this T cell receptor (beta chain) was counted only a few times. Its matching antigen is unknown. These data come from a study of cytomegalovirus exposure and HLA in healthy donors. PCR employed 60 Vbeta and 13 Jbeta primers. TCRdb's table, derived via immunoSEQ multiplex PCR, lists solely in-frame clones and lacks some. This sample has 110,000 or so clones, with about 13% found just once. Study-level results: Analysis performed later showed TCR beta chains linked to HLA being more clonally expanded than equally common others.

V was pared by 5 bases and J by 4 bases, with 17 bases between. Germline V gene sequence: CDR1 LNHDA, CDR2 SQIVND (reference sequence). This CDR3 contains 15 residues. The TCR sequence derives from a man between 35 and 55 years old in good health and CMV-seropositive. The sample was PBMCs. The chain employs TRBV19 and TRBJ1-2, with D perhaps TRBD1 (5 bases). The CDR3, as DNA: TGTGCCAGTAGTGGAGCGACAGTCTCGATCTATGGCTACACCTTC. The encoded protein is CASSGATVSIYGYTF. The full variable domain, rest sourced from reference TRBV19 and TRBJ1-2, is DGGITQSPKYLFRKEGQNVTLSCEQNLNHDAMYWYRQDPGQGLRLIYYSQIVNDFQKGDIAEGYSVSREKKESFPLTVTSAQKNPTAFYLCASSGATVSIYGYTFGSGTRLTVV.